These 10 T cell receptor beta chains originate from one sample sequenced in a study of T cell responses to AZD1222 COVID-19 vaccine. Sequencing used immunoSEQ multiplex PCR; TCRdb keeps in-frame clones, though not all of them. The sample lists about 120,000 clones; 85% to 90% were seen once. Sequencing used peripheral blood, obtained on day 0 of AZD1222 vaccination. These receptor sequences come from an adult in good health.

CDR3 amino acids: CASSLPGGYEQYF. CDR3 coding DNA: TGTGCCAGCAGCTTACCAGGGGGCTACGAGCAGTACTTC. The J gene is TRBJ2-7, the V gene TRBV11-2; TRBD1 aligns across 7 bases. There are 13 residues in the CDR3. Trimming took 2 bases from V and 3 from J; bases not matched to a gene: 1. Germline assignment: CDR1 SGHAT and CDR2 FQNNGV.

The V call is TRBV7-2, the J call TRBJ2-1; D not certain. This CDR3 is built from 14 residues. CDR1 and CDR2 from the germline V gene are SGHTA and FQGNSA. V lost 5 bases and J 3 bases, leaving 11 bases between the germline ends. For the CDR3, the DNA is TGTGCCAGCAGCCCTAGTGTGGGCTACAATGAGCAGTTCTTC. Translated, it gives CASSPSVGYNEQFF.

V usage is TRBV12-3 or TRBV12-4 and J usage is TRBJ1-6, with D uncertain. V lost 0 bases and J lost 10, with 4 bases in between. This CDR3 spans 12 amino acids. CDR3 sequence reads: CASSLAESPLHF. DNA for the CDR3: TGTGCCAGCAGTTTAGCAGAATCACCCCTCCACTTT.

This chain joins TRBV3-1 (or the pseudogene TRBV3-2) and TRBJ2-5; 9 bases fit TRBD2. This CDR3 spans 17 amino acids. In germline, CDR1 is LGHDT, CDR2 YNNKEL (reference sequence). The junction had 10 bases not matched to a gene; V was cut back by 0 bases and J by 5 bases. The CDR3 bases are TGTGCCAGCAGCCAAGAGTTCCGGCGGGGGGGCAGGGAGACCCAGTACTTC. Amino acid sequence: CASSQEFRRGGRETQYF.

V usage is TRBV3-1 (or the pseudogene TRBV3-2) and J usage is TRBJ2-3; no clear D. Germline lookup yields CDR1 LGHDT and CDR2 YNNKEL (reference sequence). V lost 6 bases to trimming and J lost 3 bases, with 10 bases between them. This CDR3 is 13 amino acids long. CDR3 sequence: CASSRLTTDTQYF. DNA of the CDR3: TGTGCCAGCAGTCGCCTTACTACAGATACGCAGTATTTT.

V gene TRBV9 combines with J gene TRBJ2-5; 8 bases map to TRBD1. From germline, CDR1 is SGDLS and CDR2 YYNGEE. The V segment lost 4 bases and the J segment 4 bases; nucleotides outside the gene matches: 3. The length of the CDR3 is 13 residues. CDR3 residues: CASSTGQGETQYF. The CDR3 DNA is TGTGCCAGCAGCACCGGACAGGGAGAGACCCAGTACTTC.

The genes are TRBV7-6 and TRBJ1-3; D call uncertain. V shed 5 bases and J shed 0 bases, with 11 bases lying between them. CDR1 and CDR2 from the germline V gene are SGHVS and FNYEAQ. The CDR3 contains 15 residues. The CDR3 nucleotides read TGTGCCAGCAGCACCAGGACCCTCTCTGGAAACACCATATATTTT. Amino acids: CASSTRTLSGNTIYF.

This clone was observed a handful of times. The chain links TRBV9 to TRBJ2-2, with D perhaps matching TRBD2 (6 bases). This CDR3 is 16 amino acids long. CDR1 SGDLS and CDR2 YYNGEE come from the germline V gene. The ends were cut back, 0 bases at V and 4 bases at J, with 13 bases in the middle. The CDR3 bases are TGTGCCAGCAGCGTAGGTGCGGGGAGAACCACCGGGGAGCTGTTTTTT. As protein: CASSVGAGRTTGELFF.

Note on this clone: Other nucleotide sequences in the sample specify the same CDR3. The rearrangement links TRBV30 to TRBJ1-2; maybe TRBD1 (5 bases). CDR1 GTSNPN and CDR2 SVGIG come from the germline V gene (reference sequence). Trimming pared 0 bases from V and 5 bases from J, leaving 7 bases between. There are 12 residues in the CDR3. DNA of the CDR3: TGTGCCTGGAGTGTGGGGGGTTATGGCTACACCTTC. Translation: CAWSVGGYGYTF.

V and J are TRBV19 and TRBJ1-1; no reliable D call. The CDR3 runs to 14 residues. Trimming pared 3 bases from V and 1 base from J, leaving 9 bases between. Per germline, CDR1 LNHDA and CDR2 SQIVND (reference sequence). The CDR3 loop reads CASSIHTENTEAFF. DNA for the CDR3: TGTGCCAGTAGTATTCACACAGAGAACACTGAAGCTTTCTTT.